This T cell receptor (beta chain) was profiled in a study of blood T cell repertoires in COVID-19. TCRdb keeps only in-frame clones here, not all; method: immunoSEQ multiplex PCR. The data hold just over 250,000 clones, with roughly nine tenths observed a single time. There are 16 residues in the CDR3. Trimming at V came to 1 base and at J to 0 bases, leaving 3 bases not matched to a gene. CDR1 and CDR2 from the germline V gene are LGHNA and YNFKEQ. Sequencing input: peripheral blood. The receptor was derived from a man aged 55 to 70 who had recovered from COVID-19. This chain connects TRBV4-2 to TRBJ1-3, with 7 bases fitting TRBD1. The DNA of the CDR3 is TGTGCCAGCAGCCAAGTAAGGACAGGCTCTGGAAACACCATATATTTT. Its translation is CASSQVRTGSGNTIYF.